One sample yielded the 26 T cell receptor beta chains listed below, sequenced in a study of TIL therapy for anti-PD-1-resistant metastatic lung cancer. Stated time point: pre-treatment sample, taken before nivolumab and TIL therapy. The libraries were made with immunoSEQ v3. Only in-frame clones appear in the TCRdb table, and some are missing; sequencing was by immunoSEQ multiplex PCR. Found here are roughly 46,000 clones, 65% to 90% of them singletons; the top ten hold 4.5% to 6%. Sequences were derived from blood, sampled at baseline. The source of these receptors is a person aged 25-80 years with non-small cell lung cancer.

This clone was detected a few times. The CDR3 sequence: CASSFAWGTGETQYF. DNA of the CDR3: TGTGCCAGCAGCTTTGCTTGGGGGACTGGGGAGACCCAGTACTTC. The J gene is TRBJ2-5, the V gene TRBV7-9, with TRBD2 as a possible D gene (6 bases). Trimming left V 3 bases short and J 5 bases short, with 16 bases between. The germline CDR1 and CDR2 sequences are SEHNR and FQNEAQ (reference sequence). The CDR3 has 15 residues.

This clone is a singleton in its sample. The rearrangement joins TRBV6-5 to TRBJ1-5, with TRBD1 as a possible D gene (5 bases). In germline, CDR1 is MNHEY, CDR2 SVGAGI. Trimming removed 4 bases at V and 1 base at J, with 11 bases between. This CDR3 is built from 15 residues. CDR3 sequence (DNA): TGTGCCAGCAGTTCCGGGTCAGGGAGCAATCAGCCCCAGCATTTT. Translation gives CASSSGSGSNQPQHF.

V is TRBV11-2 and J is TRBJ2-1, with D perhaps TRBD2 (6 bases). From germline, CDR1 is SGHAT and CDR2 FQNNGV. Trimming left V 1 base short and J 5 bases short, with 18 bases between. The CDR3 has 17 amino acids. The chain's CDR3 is CASSLARGMLGNNEQFF. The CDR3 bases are TGTGCCAGCAGCTTAGCCCGCGGGATGTTGGGGAACAATGAGCAGTTCTTC. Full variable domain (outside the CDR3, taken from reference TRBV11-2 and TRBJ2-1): EAGVAQSPRYKIIEKRQSVAFWCNPISGHATLYWYQQILGQGPKLLIQFQNNGVVDDSQLPKDRFSAERLKGVDSTLKIQPAKLEDSAVYLCASSLARGMLGNNEQFFGPGTRLTVL.

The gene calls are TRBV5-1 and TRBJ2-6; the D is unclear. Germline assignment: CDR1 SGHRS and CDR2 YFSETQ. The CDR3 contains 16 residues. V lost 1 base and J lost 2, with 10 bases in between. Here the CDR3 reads CASSLYHETGANVLTF. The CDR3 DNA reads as TGCGCCAGCAGCTTGTATCACGAAACTGGGGCCAACGTCCTGACTTTC.

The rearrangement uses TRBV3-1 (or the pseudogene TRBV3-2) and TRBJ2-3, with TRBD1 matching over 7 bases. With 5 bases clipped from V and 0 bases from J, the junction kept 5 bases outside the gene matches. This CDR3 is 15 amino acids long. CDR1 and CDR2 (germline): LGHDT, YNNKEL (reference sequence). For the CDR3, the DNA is TGTGCCAGCAGCTACGGACAGGCCAGCACAGATACGCAGTATTTT. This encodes CASSYGQASTDTQYF.

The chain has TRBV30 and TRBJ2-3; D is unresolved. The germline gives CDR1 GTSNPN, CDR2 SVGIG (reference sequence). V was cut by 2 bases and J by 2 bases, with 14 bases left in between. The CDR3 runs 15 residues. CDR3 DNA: TGTGCCTGGAGTACCAACGACAAAATCACAGATACGCAGTATTTT. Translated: CAWSTNDKITDTQYF.

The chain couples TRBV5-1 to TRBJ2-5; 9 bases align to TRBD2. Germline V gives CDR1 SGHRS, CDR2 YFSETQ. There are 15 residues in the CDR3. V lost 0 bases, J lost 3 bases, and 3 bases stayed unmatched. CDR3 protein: CASSLGGGEKETQYF. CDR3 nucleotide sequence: TGCGCCAGCAGCTTGGGCGGGGGGGAGAAAGAGACCCAGTACTTC.

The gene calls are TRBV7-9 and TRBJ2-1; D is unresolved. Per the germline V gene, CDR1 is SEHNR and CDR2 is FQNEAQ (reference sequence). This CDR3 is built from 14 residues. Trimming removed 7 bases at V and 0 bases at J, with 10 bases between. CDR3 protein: CASKEFRSYNEQFF. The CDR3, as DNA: TGTGCCAGCAAGGAGTTTCGCTCCTACAATGAGCAGTTCTTC. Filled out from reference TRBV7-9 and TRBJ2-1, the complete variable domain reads DTGVSQNPRHKITKRGQNVTFRCDPISEHNRLYWYRQTLGQGPEFLTYFQNEAQLEKSRLLSDRFSAERPKGSFSTLEIQRTEQGDSAMYLCASKEFRSYNEQFFGPGTRLTVL.

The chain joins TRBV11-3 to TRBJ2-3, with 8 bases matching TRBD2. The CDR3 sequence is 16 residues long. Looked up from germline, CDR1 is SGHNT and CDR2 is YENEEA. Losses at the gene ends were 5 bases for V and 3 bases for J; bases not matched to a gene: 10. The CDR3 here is CASSPGLAGGTDTQYF. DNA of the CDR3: TGTGCCAGCAGCCCAGGACTAGCAGGCGGAACAGATACGCAGTATTTT.

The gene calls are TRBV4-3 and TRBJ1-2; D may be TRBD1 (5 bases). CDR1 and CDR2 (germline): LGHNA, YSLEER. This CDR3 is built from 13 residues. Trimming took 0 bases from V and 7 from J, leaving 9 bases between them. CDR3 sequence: CASSQERGSGYTF. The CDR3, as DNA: TGCGCCAGCAGCCAAGAAAGGGGCTCTGGCTACACCTTC.

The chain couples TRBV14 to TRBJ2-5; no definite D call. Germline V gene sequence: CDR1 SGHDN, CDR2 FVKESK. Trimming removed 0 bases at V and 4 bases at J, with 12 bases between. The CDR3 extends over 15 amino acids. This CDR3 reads CASSQDLGLLETQYF. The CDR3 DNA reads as TGTGCCAGCAGCCAAGATCTGGGGTTATTAGAGACCCAGTACTTC.

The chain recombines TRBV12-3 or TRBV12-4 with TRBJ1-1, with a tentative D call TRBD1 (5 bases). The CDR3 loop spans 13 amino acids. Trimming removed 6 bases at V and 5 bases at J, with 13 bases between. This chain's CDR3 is CASSLQGLTEAFF. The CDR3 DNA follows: TGTGCCAGCAGCCTTCAGGGATTGACTGAAGCTTTCTTT.

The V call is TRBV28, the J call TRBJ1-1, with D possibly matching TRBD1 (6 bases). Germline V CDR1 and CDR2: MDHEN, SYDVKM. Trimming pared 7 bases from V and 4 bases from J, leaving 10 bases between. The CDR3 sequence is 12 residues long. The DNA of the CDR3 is TGTGCCAGCATAGGGGGGCTCACTGAAGCTTTCTTT. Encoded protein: CASIGGLTEAFF.

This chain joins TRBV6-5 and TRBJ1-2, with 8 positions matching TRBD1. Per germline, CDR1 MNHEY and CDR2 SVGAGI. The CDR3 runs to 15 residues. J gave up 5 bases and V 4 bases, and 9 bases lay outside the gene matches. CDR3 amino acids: CASSSPGTGEYGYTF. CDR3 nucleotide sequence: TGTGCCAGCAGTTCCCCCGGGACAGGCGAATATGGCTACACCTTC.

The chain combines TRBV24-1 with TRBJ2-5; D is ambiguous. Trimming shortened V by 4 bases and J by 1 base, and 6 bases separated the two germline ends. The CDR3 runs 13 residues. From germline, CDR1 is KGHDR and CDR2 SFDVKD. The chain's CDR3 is CATSEGPQETQYF. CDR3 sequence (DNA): TGTGCCACCAGTGAGGGCCCCCAAGAGACCCAGTACTTC.

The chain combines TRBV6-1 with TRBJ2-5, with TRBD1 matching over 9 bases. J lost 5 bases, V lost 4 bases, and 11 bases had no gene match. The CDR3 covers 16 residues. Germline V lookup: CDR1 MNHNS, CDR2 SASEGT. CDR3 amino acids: CASSGRTGEEWETQYF. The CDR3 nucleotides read TGTGCCAGCAGTGGTAGGACAGGGGAGGAATGGGAGACCCAGTACTTC.

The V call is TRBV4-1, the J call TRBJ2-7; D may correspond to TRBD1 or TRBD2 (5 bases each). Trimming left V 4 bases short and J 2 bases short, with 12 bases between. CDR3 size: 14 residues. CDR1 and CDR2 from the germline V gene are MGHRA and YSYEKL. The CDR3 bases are TGCGCCAGCAGCCGCGGTGAGGGGCCCTACGAGCAGTACTTC. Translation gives CASSRGEGPYEQYF.

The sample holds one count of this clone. CDR3 DNA sequence: TGTGCCAGCAGCCACACTAGCGGGGGAGAGACCCAGTACTTC. Translating it yields CASSHTSGGETQYF. This chain uses TRBV3-1 (or the pseudogene TRBV3-2) with TRBJ2-5; TRBD2 aligns across 11 bases. This CDR3 has 14 residues. J gave up 4 bases and V 3 bases, and 1 base lay outside the gene matches. Germline CDR1 LGHDT, CDR2 YNNKEL (reference sequence).

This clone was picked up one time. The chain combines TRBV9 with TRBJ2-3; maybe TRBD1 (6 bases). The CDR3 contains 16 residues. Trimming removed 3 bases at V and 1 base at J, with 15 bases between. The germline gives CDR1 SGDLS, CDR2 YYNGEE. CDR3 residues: CASSAQGLGGTDTQYF. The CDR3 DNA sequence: TGTGCCAGCAGCGCCCAGGGGCTTGGGGGCACAGATACGCAGTATTTT.

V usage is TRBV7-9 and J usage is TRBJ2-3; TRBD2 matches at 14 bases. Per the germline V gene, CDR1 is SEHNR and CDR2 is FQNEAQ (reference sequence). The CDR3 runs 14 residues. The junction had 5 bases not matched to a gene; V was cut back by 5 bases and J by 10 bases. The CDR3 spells CASSLGLAGEAQYF. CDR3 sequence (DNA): TGTGCCAGCAGCCTGGGACTAGCGGGGGAAGCGCAGTATTTT.

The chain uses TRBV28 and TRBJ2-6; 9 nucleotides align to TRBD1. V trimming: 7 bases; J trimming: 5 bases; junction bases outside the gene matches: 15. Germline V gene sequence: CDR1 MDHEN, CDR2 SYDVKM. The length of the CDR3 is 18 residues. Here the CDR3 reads CASKNSGTGRPRANVLTF. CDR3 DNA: TGTGCCAGCAAAAACTCCGGGACAGGGAGACCTCGGGCCAACGTCCTGACTTTC.

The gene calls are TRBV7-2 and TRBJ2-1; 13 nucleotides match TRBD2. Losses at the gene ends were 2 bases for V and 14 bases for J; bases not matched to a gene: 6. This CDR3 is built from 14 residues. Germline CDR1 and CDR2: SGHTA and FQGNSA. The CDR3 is CASSLTGTSGKKFF. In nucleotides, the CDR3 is TGTGCCAGCAGCTTAACCGGGACTAGCGGGAAAAAGTTCTTC.

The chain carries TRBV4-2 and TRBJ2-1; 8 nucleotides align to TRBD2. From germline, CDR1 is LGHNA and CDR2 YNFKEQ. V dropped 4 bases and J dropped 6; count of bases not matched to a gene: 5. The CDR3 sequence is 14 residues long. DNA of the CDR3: TGTGCCAGCAGCCGGACTAGCTTTTCCAATGAGCAGTTCTTC. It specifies CASSRTSFSNEQFF.

DNA of the CDR3: TGTGCCAGCAGCCCCGACCACAGAGAGCGGGGGTCACCCCTCCACTTT. Protein: CASSPDHRERGSPLHF. The chain uses TRBV3-1 (or the pseudogene TRBV3-2) and TRBJ1-6; TRBD1 is a possible D gene (5 bases). V was trimmed by 4 bases and J by 10 bases, leaving 20 bases between them. Germline V CDR1 and CDR2: LGHDT, YNNKEL (reference sequence). This CDR3 comprises 16 residues.

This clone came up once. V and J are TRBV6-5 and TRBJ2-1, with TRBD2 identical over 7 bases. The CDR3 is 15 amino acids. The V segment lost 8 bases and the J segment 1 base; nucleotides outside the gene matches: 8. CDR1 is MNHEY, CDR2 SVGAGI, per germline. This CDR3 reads CASSLAGVSYNEQFF. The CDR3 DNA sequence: TGTGCCAGCTCCCTGGCGGGAGTATCCTACAATGAGCAGTTCTTC.

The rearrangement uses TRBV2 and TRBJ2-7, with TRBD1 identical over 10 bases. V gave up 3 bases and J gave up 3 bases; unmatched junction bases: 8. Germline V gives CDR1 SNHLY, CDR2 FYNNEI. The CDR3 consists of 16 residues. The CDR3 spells CASSEGPTGGFYEQYF. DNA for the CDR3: TGTGCCAGCAGTGAGGGTCCGACAGGGGGCTTCTACGAGCAGTACTTC.